The 29 T cell receptor beta chains below come from one sample, sequenced in a study of T cell changes during pregnancy in multiple sclerosis. Clones were sequenced by immunoSEQ multiplex PCR, and TCRdb holds only the in-frame ones, with some missing. The sample consists of some 97,000 clones, approximately 92% of them appearing once. Source: peripheral blood, taken after pregnancy. The receptor set was obtained from a female donor with multiple sclerosis, enrolled in a pregnancy study.

The V gene is TRBV9, the J gene TRBJ2-1; tentative D call: TRBD1 (5 bases). The CDR3 is 16 amino acids. Germline V gene data show CDR1 as SGDLS and CDR2 as YYNGEE. With 4 bases removed from V and 6 bases from J, the gap between germline ends came to 20 bases. This chain's CDR3 is CASSPRGAGPRNEQFF. In DNA, the CDR3 is TGTGCCAGCAGCCCCCGAGGTGCAGGGCCTCGCAATGAGCAGTTCTTC.

V gene TRBV9 combines with J gene TRBJ2-3; 9 nucleotides agree with TRBD1. Germline V gives CDR1 SGDLS, CDR2 YYNGEE. J gave up 2 bases and V 2 bases, and 3 bases lay outside the gene matches. CDR3 length: 15 amino acids. This chain's CDR3 is CASSVRTGATDTQYF. CDR3 in DNA: TGTGCCAGCAGCGTTCGGACAGGGGCCACAGATACGCAGTATTTT.

The gene calls are TRBV11-2 and TRBJ2-2; TRBD2 matches 8 bases. Germline lookup yields CDR1 SGHAT and CDR2 FQNNGV. The CDR3 contains 15 residues. The V segment lost 5 bases and the J segment 4 bases; nucleotides outside the gene matches: 6. The CDR3 region is CASSQYGGATGELFF. CDR3 sequence (DNA): TGTGCCAGCAGCCAGTACGGGGGGGCCACCGGGGAGCTGTTTTTT.

This chain uses TRBV7-2 with TRBJ1-2, with a tentative D call TRBD1 (5 bases). The V and J ends lost 1 base and 2 bases respectively, with 8 bases between them. Germline CDR1 is SGHTA and CDR2 is FQGNSA. This CDR3 contains 14 residues. The CDR3 protein is CASSLVQGNYGYTF. The CDR3 DNA reads as TGTGCCAGCAGCTTAGTTCAGGGAAACTATGGCTACACCTTC. The whole variable domain, filled in from reference TRBV7-2 and TRBJ1-2, reads GAGVSQSPSNKVTEKGKDVELRCDPISGHTALYWYRQSLGQGLEFLIYFQGNSAPDKSGLPSDRFSAERTGGSVSTLTIQRTQQEDSAVYLCASSLVQGNYGYTFGSGTRLTVV.

V usage is TRBV30 and J usage is TRBJ1-6; D possibly corresponds to TRBD1 (5 bases). From germline, CDR1 is GTSNPN and CDR2 SVGIG (reference sequence). The ends were cut back, 1 base at V and 10 bases at J, with 11 bases in the middle. The CDR3 loop spans 13 amino acids. The DNA of the CDR3 is TGTGCCTGGAGTGCAAGTCGGGGGTCACCCCTCCACTTT. Its translation is CAWSASRGSPLHF. The full variable domain, rest sourced from reference TRBV30 and TRBJ1-6, is SQTIHQWPATLVQPVGSPLSLECTVEGTSNPNLYWYRQAAGRGLQLLFYSVGIGQISSEVPQNLSASRPQDRQFILSSKKLLLSDSGFYLCAWSASRGSPLHFGNGTRLTVT.

The rearrangement uses TRBV28 and TRBJ1-2; D is possibly TRBD1 (6 bases). CDR1 and CDR2 from the germline V gene are MDHEN and SYDVKM. CDR3 length: 15 residues. Between the trimmed V and J ends, which lost 8 bases and 4 bases, there was a span of 20 bases. This CDR3 reads CASAMDSSIPYGYTF. CDR3 DNA sequence: TGTGCCAGCGCAATGGACAGCTCTATTCCCTATGGCTACACCTTC.

The chain joins TRBV28 to TRBJ1-4; the D is unclear. This CDR3 is built from 19 residues. V lost 6 bases, J lost 3 bases, and 26 bases lay in between. Per the germline V gene, CDR1 is MDHEN and CDR2 is SYDVKM. The CDR3 DNA reads as TGTGCCAGCAGCACCCCGTTGTTTTTTGACCCAGCGTCTAATGAAAAACTGTTTTTT. This translates into CASSTPLFFDPASNEKLFF. Together with reference TRBV28 and TRBJ1-4, the CDR3 gives the full variable domain: DVKVTQSSRYLVKRTGEKVFLECVQDMDHENMFWYRQDPGLGLRLIYFSYDVKMKEKGDIPEGYSVSREKKERFSLILESASTNQTSMYLCASSTPLFFDPASNEKLFFGSGTQLSVL.

The chain carries TRBV28 and TRBJ2-1, with a weak D call TRBD2 (6 bases). The germline V gene encodes CDR1 MDHEN and CDR2 SYDVKM. V was pared by 6 bases and J by 15 bases, with 18 bases between. The CDR3 runs 12 residues. CDR3 nucleotides: TGTGCCAGCAGGGGGAGTGGAGGGACGGGGTTCTTC. Translating gives CASRGSGGTGFF.

Only a few counts were recorded for this clone. The chain couples TRBV11-3 to TRBJ1-6; the match to TRBD1 covers 9 bases. With 5 bases clipped from V and 6 bases from J, the junction kept 5 bases outside the gene matches. This CDR3 region has 15 residues. Germline V gene data show CDR1 as SGHNT and CDR2 as YENEEA. CDR3 protein: CASSLRDRVNSPLHF. CDR3 bases: TGTGCCAGCAGCCTACGGGACAGGGTTAATTCACCCCTCCACTTT.

The chain uses TRBV7-9 and TRBJ1-5, with D possibly being TRBD1 (6 bases). The CDR3 consists of 14 residues. Germline-derived CDR1 and CDR2 are SEHNR and FQNEAQ (reference sequence). Trimming shortened V by 6 bases and J by 0 bases, and 9 bases separated the two germline ends. In nucleotides, the CDR3 is TGTGCCAGCAGTCAGGGGTATAGCAATCAGCCCCAGCATTTT. Translated: CASSQGYSNQPQHF.

The V and J genes are TRBV9 and TRBJ1-6; 10 nucleotides align to TRBD1. The germline gives CDR1 SGDLS, CDR2 YYNGEE. This CDR3 contains 15 residues. Trimming cost V 2 bases and J 10 bases; bases outside gene matches: 6. CDR3 DNA: TGTGCCAGCAGCGTGGGGACAGGGGAAATGTCACCCCTCCACTTT. It encodes CASSVGTGEMSPLHF.

The chain carries TRBV5-1 and TRBJ1-4, with unresolved D. Germline loops: CDR1 SGHRS, CDR2 YFSETQ. Trimming took 4 bases from V and 8 from J, leaving 15 bases between them. CDR3 length equals 14 residues. In nucleotides, the CDR3 is TGCGCCAGCAGCGAAGGCAACCTCGGGGAAAAACTGTTTTTT. The encoded protein is CASSEGNLGEKLFF.

The chain recombines TRBV4-3 with TRBJ2-1, with D tentatively TRBD1 (6 bases). The CDR3 is 15 residues long. V lost 4 bases to trimming and J lost 10 bases, with 20 bases between them. Germline V gene data show CDR1 as LGHNA and CDR2 as YSLEER. The CDR3 spells CASSRWGPVTYEQFF. The CDR3 DNA follows: TGCGCCAGCAGCCGATGGGGGCCAGTCACCTACGAGCAGTTCTTC.

The DNA for the CDR3 is TGTGCCAGCAGTTCGGGGACAGTTGAGGACGAGCAGTACTTC. Translation gives CASSSGTVEDEQYF. The chain employs TRBV28 and TRBJ2-7; 7 nucleotides match TRBD1. V dropped 4 bases and J dropped 5; count of bases not matched to a gene: 8. Germline CDR1 MDHEN, CDR2 SYDVKM. This CDR3 is 14 amino acids long.

The gene calls are TRBV5-1 and TRBJ2-5; D might be TRBD1 (6 bases). V was pared by 0 bases and J by 10 bases, with 13 bases between. Germline-derived CDR1 and CDR2 are SGHRS and YFSETQ. This CDR3 is 13 amino acids long. The CDR3 DNA reads as TGCGCCAGCAGCTTGGTGGCAGGGGAAGACCAGTACTTC. Translating gives CASSLVAGEDQYF.

This clone was recorded only once. V and J are TRBV27 and TRBJ2-1; tentative D call: TRBD1 (6 bases). Germline lookup yields CDR1 MNHEY and CDR2 SMNVEV (reference sequence). The CDR3 covers 13 residues. The V gene lost 6 bases and the J gene lost 14 bases, with 20 bases spanning the gap. The CDR3 sequence: CASSLGTLEREFF. DNA of the CDR3: TGTGCCAGCAGCCTAGGGACACTGGAGAGGGAGTTCTTC.

The J gene is TRBJ2-1, the V gene TRBV14; D is perhaps TRBD2 (5 bases). Trimming removed 4 bases from V and 7 bases from J, with 20 bases in between. Germline values: CDR1 SGHDN, CDR2 FVKESK. The CDR3 contains 16 residues. The CDR3 DNA reads TGTGCCAGCAGCCGCCCAGGCCAATTATGGGAGAATGAGCAGTTCTTC. This sequence encodes CASSRPGQLWENEQFF.

The rearrangement uses TRBV5-6 and TRBJ2-1; D is possibly TRBD2 (5 bases). V was trimmed by 0 bases and J by 0 bases, leaving 19 bases between them. The germline gives CDR1 SGHDT, CDR2 YYEEEE. The CDR3 extends over 19 amino acids. The CDR3: CASSLGTDFVSGSYNEQFF. The DNA for the CDR3 is TGTGCCAGCAGCTTGGGGACGGACTTCGTGAGCGGCTCCTACAATGAGCAGTTCTTC.

This chain connects TRBV19 to TRBJ1-2; tentatively, D is TRBD1 (6 bases). V lost 3 bases, J lost 5 bases, and 13 bases lay in between. The CDR3 covers 14 residues. CDR1 is LNHDA, CDR2 SQIVND, per germline (reference sequence). The DNA of the CDR3 is TGTGCCAGTAGTATGGAGTGGGGGCGGTATGGCTACACCTTC. Its protein product is CASSMEWGRYGYTF. The full variable domain, rest sourced from reference TRBV19 and TRBJ1-2, is DGGITQSPKYLFRKEGQNVTLSCEQNLNHDAMYWYRQDPGQGLRLIYYSQIVNDFQKGDIAEGYSVSREKKESFPLTVTSAQKNPTAFYLCASSMEWGRYGYTFGSGTRLTVV.

The table lists this clone with a count of one. Other DNA variants within this sample encode the same CDR3. This chain joins TRBV5-1 and TRBJ1-1; 9 nucleotides align to TRBD1. Losses at the gene ends were 4 bases for V and 4 bases for J; bases not matched to a gene: 5. This CDR3 comprises 14 residues. In germline, CDR1 is SGHRS, CDR2 YFSETQ. CDR3: CASSLGQGGTEAFF. CDR3 DNA sequence: TGCGCCAGCAGCCTGGGACAGGGAGGCACTGAAGCTTTCTTT.

This clone was seen a single time. The CDR3 nucleotides read TGTGCCAGCAGCTTACAGGGGGGACACGAGCAGTACTTC. This gives the protein CASSLQGGHEQYF. This rearrangement joins TRBV7-9 to TRBJ2-7; D perhaps matches TRBD1 (7 bases). In germline, CDR1 is SEHNR, CDR2 FQNEAQ (reference sequence). The V end was cut by 2 bases, the J end by 5 bases, with 10 bases between. This CDR3 has 13 residues.

The chain uses TRBV28 and TRBJ1-5; D is ambiguous. The V end was cut by 7 bases, the J end by 0 bases, with 13 bases between. Germline V gene sequence: CDR1 MDHEN, CDR2 SYDVKM. This CDR3 spans 15 amino acids. The CDR3 nucleotides are TGTGCCAGCATCCCCTCGGGGAATAGCAATCAGCCCCAGCATTTT. Residues: CASIPSGNSNQPQHF.

The rearrangement links TRBV4-1 to TRBJ2-1; possibly TRBD2 for D (5 bases). Germline V gives CDR1 MGHRA, CDR2 YSYEKL. This CDR3 spans 17 amino acids. V was trimmed by 1 base and J by 6 bases, leaving 19 bases between them. CDR3 in amino acids: CASSQGERSGLINEQFF. In DNA form, the CDR3 reads TGCGCCAGCAGCCAAGGGGAACGGAGCGGCCTAATCAATGAGCAGTTCTTC.

This chain links TRBV6-5 with TRBJ2-7, with 11 positions matching TRBD1. The V gene's germline CDR1 is MNHEY and CDR2 SVGAGI. The J segment lost 1 base and the V segment lost 5 bases, leaving 4 bases of the junction unmatched. The CDR3 runs 15 residues. The CDR3 region is CASSRDRGESYEQYF. The CDR3 coding sequence is TGTGCCAGCAGTCGGGACAGGGGGGAATCCTACGAGCAGTACTTC.

The V and J genes are TRBV15 and TRBJ2-6; D unresolved. The CDR3 sequence is 16 residues long. V was shortened by 1 base and J by 0 bases, with 7 bases between the two germline ends. The germline V gene has CDR1 LNHNV and CDR2 YYDKDF (reference sequence). CDR3 in amino acids: CATSRGTVSGANVLTF. In DNA form, the CDR3 reads TGTGCCACCAGCAGAGGAACAGTCTCTGGGGCCAACGTCCTGACTTTC.

The chain carries TRBV9 and TRBJ1-1, with D unresolved. V was clipped by 4 bases and J by 0 bases, with 7 bases between them. The CDR3 is 13 residues long. In germline, CDR1 is SGDLS, CDR2 YYNGEE. The CDR3 reads CASSPQVNTEAFF. The CDR3 DNA reads TGTGCCAGCAGCCCGCAGGTGAACACTGAAGCTTTCTTT.

The genes are TRBV5-6 and TRBJ2-1; TRBD1 aligns across 10 bases. The CDR3 loop spans 18 amino acids. The V gene's germline CDR1 is SGHDT and CDR2 YYEEEE. The V gene end was trimmed by 3 bases and the J gene end by 4 bases; junction bases not matched to a gene: 13. CDR3 nucleotide sequence: TGTGCCAGCAGCTCGCTACGACAGGGGGCAGGACCTTACAATGAGCAGTTCTTC. It specifies CASSSLRQGAGPYNEQFF. Filled out from reference TRBV5-6 and TRBJ2-1, the complete variable domain reads DAGVTQSPTHLIKTRGQQVTLRCSPKSGHDTVSWYQQALGQGPQFIFQYYEEEERQRGNFPDRFSGHQFPNYSSELNVNALLLGDSALYLCASSSLRQGAGPYNEQFFGPGTRLTVL.

J is TRBJ2-1 and V is TRBV2, with a weak D call TRBD1 (8 bases). The CDR3 runs 12 residues. Trimming took 7 bases from V and 9 from J, leaving 13 bases between them. Per germline, CDR1 SNHLY and CDR2 FYNNEI. The chain's CDR3 is CASIQGEGEQFF. For the CDR3, the DNA is TGTGCCAGCATACAGGGGGAGGGTGAGCAGTTCTTC. The entire variable domain, with the rest obtained from reference TRBV2 and TRBJ2-1, is as follows: EPEVTQTPSHQVTQMGQEVILRCVPISNHLYFYWYRQILGQKVEFLVSFYNNEISEKSEIFDDQFSVERPDGSNFTLKIRSTKLEDSAMYFCASIQGEGEQFFGPGTRLTVL.

The rearrangement links TRBV7-3 to TRBJ2-5, with a possible D match to TRBD2 (6 bases). The V gene's germline CDR1 is SGHTA and CDR2 FQGTGA. V was shortened by 0 bases and J by 4 bases, with 12 bases between the two germline ends. The length of the CDR3 is 15 residues. The CDR3 coding sequence is TGTGCCAGCAGCTTAACGGGGGAGGCAGGAGAGACCCAGTACTTC. It translates to CASSLTGEAGETQYF.